What follows is one T cell receptor beta chain and its context. These data come from a study of cytomegalovirus exposure and HLA in healthy donors. The PCR was carried out with 60 Vbeta primers and 13 Jbeta primers. Only in-frame clones appear in the TCRdb table, and some are missing; sequencing was by immunoSEQ multiplex PCR. The sample lists about 160,000 clones, over 75% occurring once. The CDR3 is made up of 11 amino acids. Germline lookup yields CDR1 SNHLY and CDR2 FYNNEI. The germline V and J ends were trimmed by 4 bases and 10 bases, with 11 bases remaining between them. The gene calls are TRBV2 and TRBJ2-7, with no clear D. The material sequenced was PBMCs. The receptor's source is a man aged 45 to 65 in good health and CMV-seropositive. For the CDR3, the DNA is TGTGCCAGCAGTGGGTGGCGGTCTCAGTACTTC. Its protein is CASSGWRSQYF.